The rows below give T cell receptor beta chains drawn from one sample of a study of response to subunit inactivated influenza vaccine. TCRdb fed the RT-PCR reads into MiXCR, producing one record per CDR3 protein. The sample contains just under 250,000 distinct CDR3 sequences, 9.5% to 15% of which appear only once. The sequencing here drew on non-naive T cells sorted from PBMCs, taken less than 15 days before vaccination. The origin of the receptors is a man aged 50 to 60 who received an inactivated influenza vaccine. Each CDR3 is given without its conserved first and last residue.

CDR3: ASRSGTSGVVVGQF
V: TRBV12-3/TRBV12-4
J: TRBJ2-1

CDR3: ASSRPGTGAYGYT
V: TRBV11-2
J: TRBJ1-2

CDR3: AWSVFRGVSYEQY
V: TRBV30
J: TRBJ2-7

CDR3: ASSQDPSGTLFYGQY
V: TRBV3-1
J: TRBJ2-7

CDR3: AWLGQGYTGELF
V: TRBV30
J: TRBJ2-2

CDR3: ASSPRDGELF
V: TRBV18
J: TRBJ2-2

CDR3: ASSAGTGGFYEQY
V: TRBV6-1
J: TRBJ2-7

CDR3: SATSDAWYEQY
V: TRBV20-1
J: TRBJ2-7

CDR3: SASPHGRGEQY
V: TRBV20-1
J: TRBJ2-7

CDR3: ATGGAGSPNYGYT
V: TRBV10-3
J: TRBJ1-2

CDR3: ASSAGRADPEAF
V: TRBV6-1
J: TRBJ1-1

CDR3: ASSQRQEKLF
V: TRBV3-1
J: TRBJ1-4

CDR3: ASSLRPNQPQH
V: TRBV3-1
J: TRBJ1-5

CDR3: SAAQGANEQY
V: TRBV20-1
J: TRBJ2-7

CDR3: ASSVTASSYNEQF
V: TRBV9
J: TRBJ2-1

CDR3: ASSYSFGTSPNEQF
V: TRBV6-2/TRBV6-3
J: TRBJ2-1

CDR3: ASSMTGWGGYT
V: TRBV27
J: TRBJ1-2

CDR3: SASPVTRSETQY
V: TRBV20-1
J: TRBJ2-5

CDR3: ASSEWGKDGEQY
V: TRBV2
J: TRBJ2-7

CDR3: ASSLALWAGTDTQY
V: TRBV7-6
J: TRBJ2-3

CDR3: ASSDKDNYGYT
V: TRBV6-2/TRBV6-3
J: TRBJ1-2

CDR3: AWSVSRLAKNIQY
V: TRBV30
J: TRBJ2-4

CDR3: AFCLAKIWDRELNEQF
V: TRBV12-3/TRBV12-4
J: TRBJ2-1

CDR3: ASSQDSGANYGYT
V: TRBV4-2
J: TRBJ1-2

CDR3: ATSRAATNEKLF
V: TRBV15
J: TRBJ1-4

CDR3: ASSLAGGLSEQY
V: TRBV5-1
J: TRBJ2-7

CDR3: ASSIGTGVNYGYT
V: TRBV7-6
J: TRBJ1-2

CDR3: ASSPRGQGGQPQH
V: TRBV7-8
J: TRBJ1-5

CDR3: ASSQDPGASYNEQF
V: TRBV4-3
J: TRBJ2-1

CDR3: SAADSQRTYEQY
V: TRBV20-1
J: TRBJ2-7

CDR3: ASSQEFSETQY
V: TRBV4-1
J: TRBJ2-5

CDR3: ASSSLLDRGFLF
V: TRBV28
J: TRBJ2-2

CDR3: SAWAQGAEYEKLF
V: TRBV20-1
J: TRBJ1-4

CDR3: ASSLARNQPQH
V: TRBV7-9
J: TRBJ1-5

CDR3: ASSLARGQARSYEQY
V: TRBV7-2
J: TRBJ2-7

CDR3: ASSLRGLETETQY
V: TRBV7-9
J: TRBJ2-5

CDR3: ASSAEYEQY
V: TRBV7-9
J: TRBJ2-7

CDR3: ASSRGKGGELF
V: TRBV7-2
J: TRBJ2-2

CDR3: ASSLSTGPTDTQY
V: TRBV5-5
J: TRBJ2-3

CDR3: ASSEASDTQY
V: TRBV9
J: TRBJ2-3

CDR3: ASSMSPWTSGSYEQY
V: TRBV28
J: TRBJ2-7

CDR3: SASPEVDEQY
V: TRBV20-1
J: TRBJ2-7

CDR3: SAYRTSENEQF
V: TRBV20-1
J: TRBJ2-1

CDR3: ATSDWTGVTDTQY
V: TRBV24-1
J: TRBJ2-3

CDR3: ASSLRKSQETQY
V: TRBV11-2
J: TRBJ2-5

CDR3: ASSIRGLDYNEQF
V: TRBV19
J: TRBJ2-1